This T cell receptor beta chain originates from a study of cytomegalovirus exposure and HLA in healthy donors. Amplification used 60 Vbeta primers and 13 Jbeta primers. Profiled with immunoSEQ multiplex PCR; TCRdb holds only in-frame clones, not every one. Its clone listing holds 150,000 to 200,000 clones. Trimming stripped 0 bases from V and 2 bases from J, with 11 bases between. The CDR3 loop spans 17 amino acids. Per germline, CDR1 LNHNV and CDR2 YYDKDF (reference sequence). The receptor was isolated from a young woman in good health and CMV-seropositive. The sample taken for sequencing was PBMCs. The chain is built from TRBV15 and TRBJ2-6; a weak D match, TRBD2 (6 bases). DNA of the CDR3: TGTGCCACCAGCAGAGATTTGGGGGGACCTGGGGCCAACGTCCTGACTTTC. Translated, it gives CATSRDLGGPGANVLTF.